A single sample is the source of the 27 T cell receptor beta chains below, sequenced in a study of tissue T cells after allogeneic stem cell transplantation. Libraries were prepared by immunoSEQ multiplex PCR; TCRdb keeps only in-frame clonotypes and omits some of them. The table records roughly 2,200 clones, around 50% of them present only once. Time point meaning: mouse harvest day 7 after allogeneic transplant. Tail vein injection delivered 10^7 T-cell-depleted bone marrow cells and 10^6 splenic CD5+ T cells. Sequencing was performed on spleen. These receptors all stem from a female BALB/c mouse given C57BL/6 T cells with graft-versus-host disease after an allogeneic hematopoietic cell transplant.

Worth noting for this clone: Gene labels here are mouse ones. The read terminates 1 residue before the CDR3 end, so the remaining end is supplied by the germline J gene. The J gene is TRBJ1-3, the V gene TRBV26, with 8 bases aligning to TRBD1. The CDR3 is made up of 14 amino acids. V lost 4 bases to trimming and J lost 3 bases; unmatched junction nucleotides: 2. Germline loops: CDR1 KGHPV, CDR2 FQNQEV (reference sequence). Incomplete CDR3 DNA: TGTGCCAGCAGTCCGACAGGGGATGGAAATACGCTCTAT. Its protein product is CASSPTGDGNTLY. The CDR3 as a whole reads CASSPTGDGNTLYF.

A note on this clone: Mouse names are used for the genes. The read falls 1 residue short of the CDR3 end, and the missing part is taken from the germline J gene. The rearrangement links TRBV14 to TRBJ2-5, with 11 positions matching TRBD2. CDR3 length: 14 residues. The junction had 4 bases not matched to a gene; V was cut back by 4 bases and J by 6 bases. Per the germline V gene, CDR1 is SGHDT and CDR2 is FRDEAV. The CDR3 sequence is CASSLLGGLDTQYF. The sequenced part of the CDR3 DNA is TGTGCCAGCAGTCTACTGGGGGGGCTGGACACCCAGTAC.

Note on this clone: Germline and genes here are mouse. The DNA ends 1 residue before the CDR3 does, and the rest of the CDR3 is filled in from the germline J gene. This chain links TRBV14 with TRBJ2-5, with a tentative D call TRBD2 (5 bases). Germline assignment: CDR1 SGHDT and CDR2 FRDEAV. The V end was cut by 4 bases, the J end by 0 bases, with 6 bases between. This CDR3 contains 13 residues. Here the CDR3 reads CASSVGNQDTQYF. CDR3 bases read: TGTGCCAGCAGTGTGGGGAACCAAGACACCCAGTAC.

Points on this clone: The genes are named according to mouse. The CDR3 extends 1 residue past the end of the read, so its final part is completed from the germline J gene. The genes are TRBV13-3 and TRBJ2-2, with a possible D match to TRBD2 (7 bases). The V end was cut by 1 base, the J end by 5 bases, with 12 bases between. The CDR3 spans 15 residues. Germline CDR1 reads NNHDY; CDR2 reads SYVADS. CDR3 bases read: TGTGCCAGCAGTGATTGGGGGGCGCGGACCGGGCAGCTCTAC. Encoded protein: CASSDWGARTGQLY. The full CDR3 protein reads CASSDWGARTGQLYF.

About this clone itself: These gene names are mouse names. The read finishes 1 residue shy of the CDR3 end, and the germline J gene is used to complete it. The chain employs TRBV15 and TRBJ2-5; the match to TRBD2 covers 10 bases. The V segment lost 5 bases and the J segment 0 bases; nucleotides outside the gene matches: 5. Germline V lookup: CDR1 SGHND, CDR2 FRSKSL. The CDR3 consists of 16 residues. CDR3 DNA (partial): TGTGCCAGCAGTCGACTGGGGGGCCTTAACCAAGACACCCAGTAC. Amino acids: CASSRLGGLNQDTQY. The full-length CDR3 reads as CASSRLGGLNQDTQYF.

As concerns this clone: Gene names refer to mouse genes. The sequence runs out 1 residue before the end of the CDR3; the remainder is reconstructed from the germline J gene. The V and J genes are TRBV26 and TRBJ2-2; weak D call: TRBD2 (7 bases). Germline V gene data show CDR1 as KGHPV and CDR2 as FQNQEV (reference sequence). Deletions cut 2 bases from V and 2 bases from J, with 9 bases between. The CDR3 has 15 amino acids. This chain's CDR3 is CASSLGGQNTGQLYF. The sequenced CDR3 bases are TGTGCCAGCAGTCTGGGGGGGCAGAACACCGGGCAGCTCTAC.

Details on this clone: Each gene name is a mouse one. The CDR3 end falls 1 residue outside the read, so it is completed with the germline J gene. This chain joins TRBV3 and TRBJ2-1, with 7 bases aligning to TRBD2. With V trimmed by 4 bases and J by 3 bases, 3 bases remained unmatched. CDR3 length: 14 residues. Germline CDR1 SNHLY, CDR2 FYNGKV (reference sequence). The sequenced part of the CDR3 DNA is TGTGCCAGCAGCTGGACTGGTGCCTATGCTGAGCAGTTC. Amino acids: CASSWTGAYAEQF. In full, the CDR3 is CASSWTGAYAEQFF.

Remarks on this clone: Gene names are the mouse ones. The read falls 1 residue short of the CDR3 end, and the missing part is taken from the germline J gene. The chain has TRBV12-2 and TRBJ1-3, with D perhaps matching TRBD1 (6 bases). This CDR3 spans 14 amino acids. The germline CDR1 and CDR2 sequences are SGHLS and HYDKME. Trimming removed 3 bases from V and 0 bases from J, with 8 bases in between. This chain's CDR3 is CASSSQGSGNTLYF. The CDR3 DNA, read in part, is TGTGCCAGCTCTTCACAGGGTTCTGGAAATACGCTCTAT.

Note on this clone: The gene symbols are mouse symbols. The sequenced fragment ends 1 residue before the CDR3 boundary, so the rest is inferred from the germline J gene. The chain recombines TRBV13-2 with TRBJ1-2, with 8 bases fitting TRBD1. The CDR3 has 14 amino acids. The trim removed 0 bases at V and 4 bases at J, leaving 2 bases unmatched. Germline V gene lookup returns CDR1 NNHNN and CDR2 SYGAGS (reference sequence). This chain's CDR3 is CASGDGQGTSDYTF. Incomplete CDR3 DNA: TGTGCCAGCGGTGATGGACAGGGGACCTCCGACTACACC.

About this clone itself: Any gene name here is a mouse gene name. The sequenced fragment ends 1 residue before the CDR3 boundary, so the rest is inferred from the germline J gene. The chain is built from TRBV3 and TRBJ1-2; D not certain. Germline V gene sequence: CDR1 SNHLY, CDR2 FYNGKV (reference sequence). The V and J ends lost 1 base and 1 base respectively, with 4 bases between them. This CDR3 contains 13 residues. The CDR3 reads CASSLGRNSDYTF. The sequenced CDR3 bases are TGTGCCAGCAGCTTAGGGAGAAACTCCGACTACACC. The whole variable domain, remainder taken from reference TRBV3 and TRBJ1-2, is GPKVLQIPSHQIIDMGQMVTLNCDPVSNHLYFYWYKQILGQQMEFLVNFYNGKVMEKSKLFKDQFSVERPDGSYFTLKIQPTALEDSAVYFCASSLGRNSDYTFGSGTRLLVI.

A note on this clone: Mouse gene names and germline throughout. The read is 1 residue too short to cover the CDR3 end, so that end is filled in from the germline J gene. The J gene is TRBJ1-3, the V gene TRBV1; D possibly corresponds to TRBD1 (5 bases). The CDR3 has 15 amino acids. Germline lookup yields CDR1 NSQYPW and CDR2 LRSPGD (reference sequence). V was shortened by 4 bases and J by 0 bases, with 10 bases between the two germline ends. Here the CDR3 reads CTCSGRGDSGNTLYF. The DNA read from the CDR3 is TGCACCTGCAGTGGGAGGGGTGATTCTGGAAATACGCTCTAT.

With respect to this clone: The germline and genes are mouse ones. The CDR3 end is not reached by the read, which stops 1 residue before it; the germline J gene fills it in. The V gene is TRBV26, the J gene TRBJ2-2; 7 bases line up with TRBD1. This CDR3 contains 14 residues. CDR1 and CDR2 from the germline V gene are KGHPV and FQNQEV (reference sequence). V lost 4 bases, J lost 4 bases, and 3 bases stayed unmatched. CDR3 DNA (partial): TGTGCCAGCAGTCGACAGGGTGGCACCGGGCAGCTCTAC. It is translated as CASSRQGGTGQLY. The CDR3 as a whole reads CASSRQGGTGQLYF.

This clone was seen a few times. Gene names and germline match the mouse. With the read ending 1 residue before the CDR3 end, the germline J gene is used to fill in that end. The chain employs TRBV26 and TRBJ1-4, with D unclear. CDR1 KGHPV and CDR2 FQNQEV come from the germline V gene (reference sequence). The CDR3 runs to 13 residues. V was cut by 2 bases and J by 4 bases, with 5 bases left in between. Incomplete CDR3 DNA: TGTGCCAGCAGTCTGGTCAACAACGAAAGATTATTT. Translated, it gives CASSLVNNERLF. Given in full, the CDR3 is CASSLVNNERLFF.

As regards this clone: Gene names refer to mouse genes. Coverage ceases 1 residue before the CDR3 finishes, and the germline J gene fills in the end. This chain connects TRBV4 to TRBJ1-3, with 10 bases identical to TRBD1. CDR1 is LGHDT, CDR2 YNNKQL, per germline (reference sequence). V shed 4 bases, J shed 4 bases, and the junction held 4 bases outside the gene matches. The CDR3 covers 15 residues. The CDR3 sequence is CASSWGQGRGNTLYF. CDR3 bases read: TGTGCCAGCAGCTGGGGACAGGGGAGGGGAAATACGCTCTAT.

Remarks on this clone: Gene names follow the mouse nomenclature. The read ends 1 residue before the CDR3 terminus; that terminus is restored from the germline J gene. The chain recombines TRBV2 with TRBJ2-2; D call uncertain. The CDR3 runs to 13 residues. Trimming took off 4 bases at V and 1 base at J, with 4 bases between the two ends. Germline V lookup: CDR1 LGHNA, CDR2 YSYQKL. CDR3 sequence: CASSLKNTGQLYF. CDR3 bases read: TGTGCCAGCAGCCTAAAAAACACCGGGCAGCTCTAC. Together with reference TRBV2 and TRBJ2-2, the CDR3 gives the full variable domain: DPKIIQKPKYLVAVTGSEKILICEQYLGHNAMYWYRQSAKKPLEFMFSYSYQKLMDNQTASSRFQPQSSKKNHLDLQITALKPDDSATYFCASSLKNTGQLYFGEGSKLTVL.

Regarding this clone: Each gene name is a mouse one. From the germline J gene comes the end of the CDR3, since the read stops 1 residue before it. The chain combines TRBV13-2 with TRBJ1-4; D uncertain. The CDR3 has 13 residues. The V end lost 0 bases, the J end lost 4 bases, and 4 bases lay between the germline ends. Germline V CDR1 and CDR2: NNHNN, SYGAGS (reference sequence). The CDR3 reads CASGDAGNERLFF. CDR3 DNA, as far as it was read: TGTGCCAGCGGTGATGCTGGCAACGAAAGATTATTT.

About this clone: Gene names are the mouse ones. The chain's CDR3 is CASSERTGAYEQYF. The CDR3 DNA, read in part, is TGTGCCAGCAGTGAAAGGACTGGGGCCTATGAACAGTAC. This sequence joins TRBV13-3 and TRBJ2-7; 9 bases map to TRBD2. The CDR3 end lies 1 residue beyond the end of the read and is filled in from the germline J gene. Germline trimming cut 2 bases from V and 2 bases from J; bases unmatched to any gene: 2. The germline V gene encodes CDR1 NNHDY and CDR2 SYVADS. This CDR3 is 14 amino acids long.

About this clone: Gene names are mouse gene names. This CDR3 is CASSLHTEVFF. Partial CDR3 DNA: TGTGCCAGCAGTCTGCACACAGAAGTCTTC. The chain couples TRBV26 to TRBJ1-1; D gene unclear. Sequencing ends 1 residue short of the CDR3 end; the germline J gene provides the rest. The germline CDR1 and CDR2 sequences are KGHPV and FQNQEV (reference sequence). The CDR3 consists of 11 residues. V was clipped by 2 bases and J by 3 bases, with 1 base between them.

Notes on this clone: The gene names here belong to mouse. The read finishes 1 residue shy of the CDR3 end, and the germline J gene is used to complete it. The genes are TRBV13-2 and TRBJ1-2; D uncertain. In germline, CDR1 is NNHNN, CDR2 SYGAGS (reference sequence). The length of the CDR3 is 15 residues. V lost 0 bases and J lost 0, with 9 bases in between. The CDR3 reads CASGDAGSANSDYTF. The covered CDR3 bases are TGTGCCAGCGGTGATGCGGGCAGCGCAAACTCCGACTACACC.

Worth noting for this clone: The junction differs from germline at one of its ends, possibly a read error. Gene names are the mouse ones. The CDR3 protein is CASGDGGTGWNTQYF. CDR3 DNA (partial): TGTGCCAGCGGGGATGGGGGGACAGGGTGGAACACCCAGTAC. V and J are TRBV13-2 and TRBJ2-5; 9 bases agree with TRBD1. From the germline J gene comes the end of the CDR3, since the read stops 1 residue before it. Per germline, CDR1 NNHNN and CDR2 SYGAGS (reference sequence). The CDR3 contains 15 residues.

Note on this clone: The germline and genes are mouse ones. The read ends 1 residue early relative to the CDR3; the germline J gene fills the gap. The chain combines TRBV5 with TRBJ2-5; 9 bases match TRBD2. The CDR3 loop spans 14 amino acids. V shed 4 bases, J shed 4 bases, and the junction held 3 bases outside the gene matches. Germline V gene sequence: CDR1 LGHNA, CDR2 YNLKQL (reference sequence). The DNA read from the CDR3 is TGTGCCAGCAGCCTCGACTGGGGGAAAGACACCCAGTAC. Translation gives CASSLDWGKDTQY. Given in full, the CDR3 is CASSLDWGKDTQYF.

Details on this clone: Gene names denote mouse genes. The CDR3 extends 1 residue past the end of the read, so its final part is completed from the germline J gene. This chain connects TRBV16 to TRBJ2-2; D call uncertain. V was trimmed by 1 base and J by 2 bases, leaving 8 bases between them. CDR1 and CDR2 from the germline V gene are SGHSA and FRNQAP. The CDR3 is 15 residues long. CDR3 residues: CASSLVGINTGQLYF. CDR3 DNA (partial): TGTGCAAGCAGCTTAGTAGGGATTAACACCGGGCAGCTCTAC.

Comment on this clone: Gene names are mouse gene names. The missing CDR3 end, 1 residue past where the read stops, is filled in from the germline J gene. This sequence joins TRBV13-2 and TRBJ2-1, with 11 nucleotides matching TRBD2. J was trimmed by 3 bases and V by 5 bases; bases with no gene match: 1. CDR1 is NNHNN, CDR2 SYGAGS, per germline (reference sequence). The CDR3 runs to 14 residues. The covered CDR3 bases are TGTGCCAGCGGGACTGGGGGGGGCTATGCTGAGCAGTTC. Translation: CASGTGGGYAEQF. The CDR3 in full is CASGTGGGYAEQFF.

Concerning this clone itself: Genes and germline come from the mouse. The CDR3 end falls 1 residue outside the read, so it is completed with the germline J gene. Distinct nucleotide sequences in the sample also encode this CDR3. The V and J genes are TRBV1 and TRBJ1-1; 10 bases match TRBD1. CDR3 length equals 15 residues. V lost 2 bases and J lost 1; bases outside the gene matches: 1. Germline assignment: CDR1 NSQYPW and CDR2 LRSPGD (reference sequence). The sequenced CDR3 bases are TGCACCTGCAGTGCAAGGGACAGGGGGAACACAGAAGTCTTC. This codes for CTCSARDRGNTEVF. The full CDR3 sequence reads CTCSARDRGNTEVFF.

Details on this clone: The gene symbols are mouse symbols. CDR3 bases read: TGTGCCAGCTCTCTCGCCAAAAGTCAAAACACCTTGTAC. Protein sequence: CASSLAKSQNTLY. The full CDR3 sequence reads CASSLAKSQNTLYF. The V call is TRBV12-2, the J call TRBJ2-4; unclear D gene. From the germline J gene comes the end of the CDR3, since the read stops 1 residue before it. The CDR3 has 14 residues. CDR1 is SGHLS, CDR2 HYDKME, per germline. V was cut by 0 bases and J by 0 bases, with 6 bases left in between. The full variable domain, completed using reference TRBV12-2 and TRBJ2-4, is NSGVVQSPRYIIKGKGERSILKCIPISGHLSVAWYQQTQGQELKFFIQHYDKMERDKGNLPSRFSVQQFDDYHSEMNMSALELEDSAVYFCASSLAKSQNTLYFGAGTRLSVL.

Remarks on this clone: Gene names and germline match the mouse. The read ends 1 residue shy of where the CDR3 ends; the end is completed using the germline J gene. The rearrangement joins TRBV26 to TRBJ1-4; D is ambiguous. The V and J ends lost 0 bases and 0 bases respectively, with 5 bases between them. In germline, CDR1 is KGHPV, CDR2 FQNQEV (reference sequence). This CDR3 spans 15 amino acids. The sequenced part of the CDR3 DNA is TGTGCCAGCAGTCTGTCACAATTTTCCAACGAAAGATTATTT. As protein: CASSLSQFSNERLF. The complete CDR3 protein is CASSLSQFSNERLFF. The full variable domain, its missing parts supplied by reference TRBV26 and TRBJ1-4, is NSKVIQTPRYLVKGQGQKAKMRCIPEKGHPVVFWYQQNKNNEFKFLINFQNQEVLQQIDMTEKRFSAECPSNSPCSLEIQSSEAGDSALYLCASSLSQFSNERLFFGHGTKLSVL.

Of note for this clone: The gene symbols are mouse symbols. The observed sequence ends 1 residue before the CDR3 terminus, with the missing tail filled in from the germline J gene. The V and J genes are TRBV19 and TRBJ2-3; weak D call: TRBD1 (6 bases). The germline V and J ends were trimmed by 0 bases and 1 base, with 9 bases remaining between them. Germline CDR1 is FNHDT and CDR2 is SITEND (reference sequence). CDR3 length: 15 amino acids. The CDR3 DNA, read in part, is TGTGCCAGCAGTATAGCAGGGGCGCGTGCAGAAACGCTGTAT. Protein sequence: CASSIAGARAETLY. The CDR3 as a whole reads CASSIAGARAETLYF.